This T cell receptor beta chain appears in the sequencing data of a study of blood T cell repertoires in COVID-19. Turning to the study itself: Both acute and convalescent COVID-19 samples were obtained from the United States, Italy and Spain.

Per the original methods: Amplifying reference gene primers gave estimates of nucleated cell counts. Using immunoSEQ multiplex PCR, the repertoire was profiled, and TCRdb retains in-frame clones only, with some absent. V and J calls and clone size follow that table, whereas D and trimming were derived from the DNA. The repertoire includes about 360,000 clones, around four fifths of them detected once, and 3% sits in the top ten. This CDR3 spans 15 amino acids. Between the trimmed V and J ends, which lost 1 base and 2 bases, there was a span of 11 bases. Germline values: CDR1 MGHRA, CDR2 YSYEKL. Sequenced input: peripheral blood. This sequence joins TRBV4-1 and TRBJ1-2; no reliable D call. This TCR was recovered from a young man with active or convalescent COVID-19. CDR3 in DNA: TGCGCCAGCAGCCAAGTGTCCGACGGGAACTATGGCTACACCTTC. Protein sequence: CASSQVSDGNYGYTF.